These 26 T cell receptor beta chains share one sample of origin, sequenced in a study of cytomegalovirus exposure and HLA in healthy donors. The primer mix had 60 Vbeta and 13 Jbeta primers. Clones were read by immunoSEQ multiplex PCR, and TCRdb kept only the in-frame ones, dropping some. The table for this sample gives 140,000 to 150,000 clones. The source material was PBMCs. Receptors originate from a male donor in good health and CMV-seronegative.

The chain uses TRBV5-1 and TRBJ2-2, with 9 nucleotides matching TRBD2. CDR3 length: 16 amino acids. The V gene's germline CDR1 is SGHRS and CDR2 YFSETQ. Trimming took 3 bases from V and 0 from J; bases not matched to a gene: 3. DNA of the CDR3: TGCGCCAGCAGCTACCTAGCGGGGTCGAACACCGGGGAGCTGTTTTTT. Translated: CASSYLAGSNTGELFF.

This chain links TRBV6-5 with TRBJ1-3; D gene unclear. The CDR3 runs to 14 residues. The V and J ends lost 4 bases and 4 bases respectively, with 11 bases between them. Germline CDR1 is MNHEY and CDR2 is SVGAGI. The CDR3 loop is CASSSAFTGNTIYF. CDR3 nucleotide sequence: TGTGCCAGCAGTTCCGCCTTTACAGGAAACACCATATATTTT.

The V and J genes are TRBV7-8 and TRBJ1-1; the D is unclear. Looked up from germline, CDR1 is SGHVS and CDR2 is FQNEAQ. The V and J ends lost 5 bases and 5 bases respectively, with 12 bases between them. CDR3 length: 13 residues. The CDR3: CASSKEERTEAFF. DNA of the CDR3: TGTGCCAGCAGCAAAGAGGAGAGGACTGAAGCTTTCTTT.

The rearrangement links TRBV5-1 to TRBJ2-3, with a tentative D call TRBD1 (6 bases). Germline values: CDR1 SGHRS, CDR2 YFSETQ. The length of the CDR3 is 16 residues. The V end was cut by 4 bases, the J end by 3 bases, with 18 bases between. The DNA for the CDR3 is TGCGCCAGCAGCCAGCGGTTACAGGGTAAAACAGATACGCAGTATTTT. This translates into CASSQRLQGKTDTQYF.

The chain carries TRBV27 and TRBJ1-5; no clear D. Germline-derived CDR1 and CDR2 are MNHEY and SMNVEV (reference sequence). This CDR3 has 14 amino acids. Trimming pared 2 bases from V and 3 bases from J, leaving 8 bases between. CDR3 DNA: TGTGCCAGCAGTTTAGCAGGATACAATCAGCCCCAGCATTTT. It translates to CASSLAGYNQPQHF.

The V gene is TRBV6-6, the J gene TRBJ2-7, with 10 bases identical to TRBD2. The V gene's germline CDR1 is MNHNY and CDR2 SVGAGI (reference sequence). The J segment lost 5 bases and the V segment lost 5 bases, leaving 6 bases of the junction unmatched. The CDR3 sequence is 14 residues long. CDR3 region: CASSHSGRANEQYF. The CDR3 DNA reads TGTGCCAGCAGTCACAGCGGGAGGGCAAACGAGCAGTACTTC.

The chain uses TRBV9 and TRBJ1-2; no firm D call. The CDR3 length is 15 residues. The germline V and J ends were trimmed by 4 bases and 4 bases, with 17 bases remaining between them. From germline, CDR1 is SGDLS and CDR2 YYNGEE. CDR3 residues: CASSPSGGMSYGYTF. For the CDR3, the DNA is TGTGCCAGCAGCCCCTCCGGAGGGATGAGCTATGGCTACACCTTC.

The genes are TRBV9 and TRBJ2-2, with 10 bases matching TRBD1. Germline V gene lookup returns CDR1 SGDLS and CDR2 YYNGEE. Trimming at V came to 3 bases and at J to 0 bases, leaving 11 bases not matched to a gene. The length of the CDR3 is 19 residues. DNA for the CDR3: TGTGCCAGCAGCGCCAACGCCGGGACAGGGGACCCGAACACCGGGGAGCTGTTTTTT. It translates to CASSANAGTGDPNTGELFF.

The genes are TRBV30 and TRBJ1-2, with a possible D match to TRBD1 (6 bases). CDR1 and CDR2 from the germline V gene are GTSNPN and SVGIG (reference sequence). The CDR3 covers 15 residues. Trimming left V 1 base short and J 1 base short, with 13 bases between. The CDR3 loop is CAWSAGGRSNYGYTF. The CDR3 DNA is TGTGCCTGGAGTGCGGGGGGCCGCAGTAACTATGGCTACACCTTC.

The gene calls are TRBV25-1 and TRBJ2-2, with D unresolved. Germline V gene data show CDR1 as MGHDK and CDR2 as SYGVNS. The CDR3 contains 15 residues. Trimming took 0 bases from V and 0 from J, leaving 5 bases between them. The CDR3 DNA reads TGTGCCAGCAGTGAATATTATTCGAACACCGGGGAGCTGTTTTTT. It translates to CASSEYYSNTGELFF.

This chain connects TRBV18 to TRBJ1-5; 8 bases map to TRBD1. The CDR3 covers 14 residues. CDR1 KGHSH and CDR2 LQKENI come from the germline V gene. After removal of 3 bases from V and 6 bases from J, the junction contained 4 bases not matched to a gene. The CDR3 loop reads CASSPTGAGQPQHF. CDR3 DNA sequence: TGTGCCAGCTCACCGACAGGGGCTGGTCAGCCCCAGCATTTT. The variable domain in full, with the rest retrieved from reference TRBV18 and TRBJ1-5, is NAGVMQNPRHLVRRRGQEARLRCSPMKGHSHVYWYRQLPEEGLKFMVYLQKENIIDESGMPKERFSAEFPKEGPSILRIQQVVRGDSAAYFCASSPTGAGQPQHFGDGTRLSIL.

This rearrangement joins TRBV7-2 to TRBJ1-1, with D possibly matching TRBD1 (5 bases). The V gene lost 4 bases and the J gene lost 1 base, with 13 bases spanning the gap. CDR3 length: 15 residues. Germline CDR1 SGHTA, CDR2 FQGNSA. CDR3 loop: CASSSSTGGNTEAFF. As DNA, the CDR3 is TGTGCCAGCAGCTCCAGTACGGGGGGGAACACTGAAGCTTTCTTT. The variable domain in full, completed from reference TRBV7-2 and TRBJ1-1, reads GAGVSQSPSNKVTEKGKDVELRCDPISGHTALYWYRQSLGQGLEFLIYFQGNSAPDKSGLPSDRFSAERTGGSVSTLTIQRTQQEDSAVYLCASSSSTGGNTEAFFGQGTRLTVV.

V and J are TRBV28 and TRBJ1-5; TRBD1 matches at 8 bases. The CDR3 has 16 residues. Losses at the gene ends were 6 bases for V and 4 bases for J; bases not matched to a gene: 11. Per germline, CDR1 MDHEN and CDR2 SYDVKM. CDR3 nucleotide sequence: TGTGCCAGCAGCTCCCCAGGGGGCAGGGGGAATCAGCCCCAGCATTTT. This codes for CASSSPGGRGNQPQHF.

V and J are TRBV7-8 and TRBJ2-1; 10 nucleotides agree with TRBD2. The V segment lost 5 bases and the J segment 6 bases; nucleotides outside the gene matches: 7. CDR1 and CDR2 (germline): SGHVS, FQNEAQ. The CDR3 extends over 15 amino acids. CDR3 DNA: TGTGCCAGCAGCCCCGGACTAGCGGCTTTCAATGAGCAGTTCTTC. This sequence encodes CASSPGLAAFNEQFF.

The rearrangement joins TRBV30 to TRBJ2-2; 12 nucleotides match TRBD1. J gave up 2 bases and V 3 bases, and 4 bases lay outside the gene matches. The CDR3 loop spans 16 amino acids. CDR1 GTSNPN and CDR2 SVGIG come from the germline V gene (reference sequence). The CDR3 bases are TGTGCCTGGAGCGGGACAGGGGGCAAAAACACCGGGGAGCTGTTTTTT. This encodes CAWSGTGGKNTGELFF.

The chain combines TRBV28 with TRBJ2-1; TRBD2 matches at 10 bases. The CDR3 extends over 15 amino acids. The trim removed 5 bases at V and 5 bases at J, leaving 6 bases unmatched. The V gene's germline CDR1 is MDHEN and CDR2 SYDVKM. This CDR3 reads CASSPRLAGNNEQFF. The CDR3 DNA is TGTGCCAGCAGTCCCCGACTAGCGGGTAACAATGAGCAGTTCTTC.

The DNA of the CDR3 is TGCGCCAGCAGCACCACAGGGTCTGGGGCCAACGTCCTGACTTTC. Encoded protein: CASSTTGSGANVLTF. The chain joins TRBV5-1 to TRBJ2-6, with D possibly TRBD1 on 6 matching bases. CDR1 and CDR2 (germline): SGHRS, YFSETQ. Deletions cut 4 bases from V and 1 base from J, with 9 bases between. The CDR3 loop spans 15 amino acids.

The chain joins TRBV18 to TRBJ1-1; TRBD1 might be the D (6 bases). The CDR3 length is 16 residues. V was clipped by 3 bases and J by 2 bases, with 16 bases between them. Germline loops: CDR1 KGHSH, CDR2 LQKENI. The CDR3 region has the DNA TGTGCCAGCTCACCGAGCGACAGGTCGCCTAACACTGAAGCTTTCTTT. Its translation is CASSPSDRSPNTEAFF.

CDR3 in DNA: TGCGCCAGCAGCCAAGAACAGTCGAGCTCCTACGAGCAGTACTTC. As protein: CASSQEQSSSYEQYF. The genes are TRBV4-1 and TRBJ2-7; no reliable D call. V dropped 0 bases and J dropped 0 bases, with 9 bases sitting between them. The CDR3 is made up of 15 amino acids. The germline V gene has CDR1 MGHRA and CDR2 YSYEKL.

The CDR3 protein is CAWGLAGGETQYF. In nucleotides, the CDR3 is TGTGCCTGGGGACTAGCGGGAGGAGAGACCCAGTACTTC. V usage is TRBV30 and J usage is TRBJ2-5; TRBD2 matches 14 bases. This CDR3 contains 13 residues. J lost 4 bases, V lost 5 bases, and 0 bases had no gene match. Germline CDR1 GTSNPN, CDR2 SVGIG (reference sequence).

CDR3 sequence: CASRMTGVYEQYF. DNA for the CDR3: TGTGCCAGCAGAATGACAGGAGTCTACGAGCAGTACTTC. This rearrangement joins TRBV5-6 to TRBJ2-7; a weak D match, TRBD1 (6 bases). Trimming removed 5 bases from V and 3 bases from J, with 12 bases in between. Germline CDR1 SGHDT, CDR2 YYEEEE. The length of the CDR3 is 13 residues.

The chain combines TRBV5-1 with TRBJ2-1; TRBD2 matches 12 bases. The CDR3 runs 19 residues. Trimming removed 1 base from V and 7 bases from J; junction bases left unmatched: 15. Looked up from germline, CDR1 is SGHRS and CDR2 is YFSETQ. The CDR3, as DNA: TGCGCCAGCAGCTTGTCTGTGACTAGCGGGAGAAGGATTGGGAATGAGCAGTTCTTC. Its protein product is CASSLSVTSGRRIGNEQFF.

CDR3 residues: CASSLGQWDRTSHTF. CDR3 sequence (DNA): TGTGCCAGCAGCTTAGGCCAGTGGGACAGAACATCACACACCTTC. The gene calls are TRBV7-2 and TRBJ1-2; TRBD1 matches 7 bases. The junction had 14 bases not matched to a gene; V was cut back by 1 base and J by 12 bases. Per germline, CDR1 SGHTA and CDR2 FQGNSA. The CDR3 spans 15 residues.

This rearrangement joins TRBV7-6 to TRBJ1-3; maybe TRBD1 (5 bases). Between the trimmed V and J ends, which lost 2 bases and 2 bases, there was a span of 7 bases. The CDR3 has 14 amino acids. Germline assignment: CDR1 SGHVS and CDR2 FNYEAQ. DNA for the CDR3: TGTGCCAGCAGCTTAAGGGGCGCTGGAAACACCATATATTTT. It codes for CASSLRGAGNTIYF.

The chain combines TRBV4-2 with TRBJ1-1; TRBD1 is a possible D gene (6 bases). V gave up 0 bases and J gave up 1 base, with 21 bases separating them. From germline, CDR1 is LGHNA and CDR2 YNFKEQ. The CDR3 is 19 amino acids. The CDR3 loop is CASSQDPSPTGPSNTEAFF. CDR3 sequence (DNA): TGTGCCAGCAGCCAAGACCCAAGCCCTACAGGGCCCTCGAACACTGAAGCTTTCTTT.

The V and J genes are TRBV6-6 and TRBJ2-1; no clear D. Looked up from germline, CDR1 is MNHNY and CDR2 is SVGAGI (reference sequence). Deletions cut 3 bases from V and 6 bases from J, with 15 bases between. This CDR3 spans 15 amino acids. CDR3 coding DNA: TGTGCCAGCAGTTATCCTCGGAGTTCGGTCAATGAGCAGTTCTTC. It encodes CASSYPRSSVNEQFF.